The rows below give T cell receptor beta chains drawn from one sample of a study of blood T cell repertoires in COVID-19. Only in-frame clones appear in the TCRdb table, and some are missing; sequencing was by immunoSEQ multiplex PCR. The sample has 350,000 to 450,000 clones; roughly 86% are singletons. Sequenced material: peripheral blood. These receptors all come from a human donor in a cohort sampled during active COVID-19. CDR3s include the opening cysteine and the closing phenylalanine or tryptophan. Each record gives: J gene, V gene, clone size, D gene, CDR3 protein, CDR3 DNA. The D gene is left open where the match is weak. Clone size is not always given. Where it is, it says once, few, many or a class for expanded clones.

j_gene: TRBJ2-7
v_gene: TRBV7-2
abundance: -
d_gene: TRBD2
CDR3aa: CASRPISGGYEQYF
CDR3nt: TGTGCCAGCCGTCCCATTAGCGGGGGCTACGAGCAGTACTTC

j_gene: TRBJ2-3
v_gene: TRBV18
abundance: -
d_gene: TRBD2
CDR3aa: CASSPLAGGTDTQYF
CDR3nt: TGTGCCAGCTCACCACTAGCGGGGGGAACAGATACGCAGTATTTT

j_gene: TRBJ2-7
v_gene: TRBV5-4
abundance: -
d_gene: -
CDR3aa: CASSLEPLYEQYF
CDR3nt: TGTGCCAGCAGCTTGGAGCCCCTATACGAGCAGTACTTC

j_gene: TRBJ2-7
v_gene: TRBV6-6
abundance: -
d_gene: -
CDR3aa: CASSKLATLLGEQYF
CDR3nt: TGTGCCAGCAGCAAACTAGCCACTCTCTTGGGCGAGCAGTACTTC

j_gene: TRBJ1-2
v_gene: TRBV7-2
abundance: -
d_gene: TRBD1
CDR3aa: CASSLARDRGGYGYTF
CDR3nt: TGTGCCAGCAGCTTAGCCCGGGACAGGGGGGGTTATGGCTACACCTTC

j_gene: TRBJ2-1
v_gene: TRBV30
abundance: -
d_gene: TRBD2
CDR3aa: CAWSVYLAGEQFF
CDR3nt: TGTGCCTGGAGTGTATACCTAGCGGGAGAGCAGTTCTTC

j_gene: TRBJ1-5
v_gene: TRBV27
abundance: -
d_gene: -
CDR3aa: CASSPFPTGSQHF
CDR3nt: TGTGCCAGCAGTCCGTTCCCCACAGGGTCTCAGCATTTT

j_gene: TRBJ2-4
v_gene: TRBV12-3/TRBV12-4
abundance: -
d_gene: -
CDR3aa: CASSLQGRSIQYF
CDR3nt: TGTGCCAGCAGTTTACAGGGGAGAAGTATTCAGTACTTC

j_gene: TRBJ2-5
v_gene: TRBV5-1
abundance: once
d_gene: -
CDR3aa: CASSLGVAPAQETQYF
CDR3nt: TGCGCCAGCAGCTTGGGAGTAGCGCCAGCCCAAGAGACCCAGTACTTC

j_gene: TRBJ2-1
v_gene: TRBV14
abundance: -
d_gene: TRBD2
CDR3aa: CASSRASGGANEQFF
CDR3nt: TGTGCCAGCAGCCGGGCTAGCGGGGGGGCCAATGAGCAGTTCTTC

j_gene: TRBJ1-2
v_gene: TRBV3-1/TRBV3-2
abundance: -
d_gene: TRBD1
CDR3aa: CASSQARDRSNYGYTF
CDR3nt: TGTGCCAGCAGCCAAGCCCGGGACAGATCTAACTATGGCTACACCTTC

j_gene: TRBJ2-5
v_gene: TRBV15
abundance: -
d_gene: TRBD1
CDR3aa: CATSRRDREQETQYF
CDR3nt: TGTGCCACCAGCAGACGGGACAGGGAGCAAGAGACCCAGTACTTC

j_gene: TRBJ1-6
v_gene: TRBV2
abundance: -
d_gene: TRBD1
CDR3aa: CASNAGRGPGSPLHF
CDR3nt: TGTGCCAGCAATGCCGGCAGGGGGCCTGGTTCACCCCTCCACTTT

j_gene: TRBJ2-1
v_gene: TRBV24-1
abundance: -
d_gene: -
CDR3aa: CATSDSHYNEQFF
CDR3nt: TGTGCCACCAGTGATTCACACTATAATGAGCAGTTCTTC

j_gene: TRBJ1-2
v_gene: TRBV19
abundance: -
d_gene: -
CDR3aa: CASSAQGGGYTF
CDR3nt: TGTGCCAGTAGTGCTCAAGGAGGTGGCTACACCTTC

j_gene: TRBJ1-5
v_gene: TRBV30
abundance: few
d_gene: -
CDR3aa: CAWGRGLKDQPQHF
CDR3nt: TGTGCCTGGGGGCGAGGCCTCAAGGATCAGCCCCAGCATTTT

j_gene: TRBJ1-3
v_gene: TRBV28
abundance: -
d_gene: -
CDR3aa: CASSLGQEGRNTIYF
CDR3nt: TGTGCCAGCAGTTTAGGCCAGGAGGGGCGAAACACCATATATTTT

j_gene: TRBJ1-1
v_gene: TRBV30
abundance: -
d_gene: -
CDR3aa: CAWNTNTEAFF
CDR3nt: TGTGCCTGGAACACCAACACTGAAGCTTTCTTT

j_gene: TRBJ1-2
v_gene: TRBV7-9
abundance: -
d_gene: -
CDR3aa: CASSTGLGRGRGYTF
CDR3nt: TGTGCCAGCAGCACCGGCTTGGGGCGAGGACGTGGCTACACCTTC

j_gene: TRBJ2-3
v_gene: TRBV2
abundance: -
d_gene: TRBD2
CDR3aa: CASNEREGGSTQYF
CDR3nt: TGTGCCAGCAATGAGCGGGAGGGTGGATCTACGCAGTATTTT

j_gene: TRBJ2-7
v_gene: TRBV4-1
abundance: -
d_gene: -
CDR3aa: CASSPDGARTSFYEQYF
CDR3nt: TGCGCCAGCAGCCCTGATGGGGCCCGAACCTCCTTCTACGAGCAGTACTTC

j_gene: TRBJ2-2
v_gene: TRBV7-9
abundance: once
d_gene: TRBD2
CDR3aa: CASSFLAGGVDTGELFF
CDR3nt: TGTGCCAGCAGCTTTCTAGCGGGAGGCGTGGACACCGGGGAGCTGTTTTTT

j_gene: TRBJ2-3
v_gene: TRBV5-1
abundance: -
d_gene: TRBD1
CDR3aa: CASSSGGGQGTQYF
CDR3nt: TGCGCCAGCAGCTCTGGAGGGGGACAGGGGACGCAGTATTTT

j_gene: TRBJ1-4
v_gene: TRBV30
abundance: -
d_gene: TRBD1
CDR3aa: CAWSTTGGAGEKLFF
CDR3nt: TGTGCCTGGAGTACAACAGGGGGCGCGGGTGAAAAACTGTTTTTT

j_gene: TRBJ2-2
v_gene: TRBV7-2
abundance: -
d_gene: TRBD2
CDR3aa: CASSLRWTSGRRTGELFF
CDR3nt: TGTGCCAGCAGCTTACGTTGGACTAGCGGGAGGAGGACCGGGGAGCTGTTTTTT

j_gene: TRBJ2-3
v_gene: TRBV28
abundance: -
d_gene: TRBD1
CDR3aa: CASSFGGRGQGADTQYF
CDR3nt: TGTGCCAGCAGTTTCGGGGGCAGGGGGCAGGGCGCAGATACGCAGTATTTT

j_gene: TRBJ1-5
v_gene: TRBV28
abundance: -
d_gene: -
CDR3aa: CASSLSGSGYSNQPQHF
CDR3nt: TGTGCCAGCAGTTTATCAGGGTCGGGTTATAGCAATCAGCCCCAGCATTTT

j_gene: TRBJ1-1
v_gene: TRBV9
abundance: -
d_gene: -
CDR3aa: CASSPSPTGTEAFF
CDR3nt: TGTGCCAGCAGCCCCTCCCCCACAGGGACTGAAGCTTTCTTT

j_gene: TRBJ2-1
v_gene: TRBV4-1
abundance: few
d_gene: TRBD1
CDR3aa: CASSQEDGTGGNEQFF
CDR3nt: TGCGCCAGCAGCCAAGAAGATGGGACAGGGGGCAATGAGCAGTTCTTC

j_gene: TRBJ2-2
v_gene: TRBV11-3
abundance: -
d_gene: -
CDR3aa: CASSLVSGTGELFF
CDR3nt: TGTGCCAGCAGCTTAGTGTCGGGTACCGGGGAGCTGTTTTTT

j_gene: TRBJ2-1
v_gene: TRBV6-6
abundance: -
d_gene: -
CDR3aa: CASSPLRVYNEQFF
CDR3nt: TGTGCCAGCAGTCCCTTACGGGTATACAATGAGCAGTTCTTC

j_gene: TRBJ2-2
v_gene: TRBV7-9
abundance: -
d_gene: -
CDR3aa: CASSLGTATGELFF
CDR3nt: TGTGCCAGCAGCTTAGGGACAGCCACCGGGGAGCTGTTTTTT

j_gene: TRBJ1-2
v_gene: TRBV7-9
abundance: once
d_gene: -
CDR3aa: CASSLAEGGVYGYTF
CDR3nt: TGTGCCAGCAGCTTAGCGGAGGGAGGCGTCTATGGCTACACCTTC

j_gene: TRBJ2-1
v_gene: TRBV5-1
abundance: -
d_gene: TRBD1
CDR3aa: CASSKGQGEVEQFF
CDR3nt: TGCGCCAGCAGTAAGGGACAGGGGGAGGTCGAGCAGTTCTTC

j_gene: TRBJ1-5
v_gene: TRBV7-2
abundance: -
d_gene: -
CDR3aa: CASCFGRGRGQPQHF
CDR3nt: TGTGCCAGCTGTTTTGGGCGGGGGAGGGGTCAGCCCCAGCATTTT